The T cell receptor beta chain described here comes from a study of blood T cell repertoires in COVID-19. Clones were read by immunoSEQ multiplex PCR, and TCRdb kept only the in-frame ones, dropping some. Among about 400,000 clones listed, roughly 86% were seen once. V gave up 6 bases and J gave up 4 bases, with 18 bases separating them. The length of the CDR3 is 15 residues. Germline V gene lookup returns CDR1 LNHDA and CDR2 SQIVND (reference sequence). This TCR was sampled from a woman aged 30 to 39 who had recovered from COVID-19. The chain joins TRBV19 to TRBJ1-2, with a weak D call TRBD1 (5 bases). Specimen: PBMCs or T cells enriched from blood (not recorded which). CDR3 sequence: CASSLGAFVFYGYTF. The CDR3 nucleotides read TGTGCCAGTAGCCTTGGGGCCTTCGTTTTCTATGGCTACACCTTC. The variable domain in full, with the rest retrieved from reference TRBV19 and TRBJ1-2, is DGGITQSPKYLFRKEGQNVTLSCEQNLNHDAMYWYRQDPGQGLRLIYYSQIVNDFQKGDIAEGYSVSREKKESFPLTVTSAQKNPTAFYLCASSLGAFVFYGYTFGSGTRLTVV.